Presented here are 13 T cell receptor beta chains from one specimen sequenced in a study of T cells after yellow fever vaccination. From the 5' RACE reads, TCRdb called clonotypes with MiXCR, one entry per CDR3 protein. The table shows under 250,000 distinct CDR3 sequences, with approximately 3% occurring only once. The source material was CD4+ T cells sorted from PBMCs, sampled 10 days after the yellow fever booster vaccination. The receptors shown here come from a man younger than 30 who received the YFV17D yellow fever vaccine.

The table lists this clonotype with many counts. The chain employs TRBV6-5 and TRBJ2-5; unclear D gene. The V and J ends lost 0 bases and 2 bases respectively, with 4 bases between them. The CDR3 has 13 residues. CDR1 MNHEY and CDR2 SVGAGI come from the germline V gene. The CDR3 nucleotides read TGTGCCAGCAGTTACTCCTTACAAGAGACCCAGTACTTC. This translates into CASSYSLQETQYF.

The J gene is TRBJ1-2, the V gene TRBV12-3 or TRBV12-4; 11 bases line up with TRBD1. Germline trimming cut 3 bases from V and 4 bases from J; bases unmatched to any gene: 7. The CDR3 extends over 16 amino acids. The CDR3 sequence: CASSFMGQGEFYGYTF. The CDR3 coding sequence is TGTGCCAGCAGTTTTATGGGACAGGGGGAATTCTATGGCTACACCTTC.

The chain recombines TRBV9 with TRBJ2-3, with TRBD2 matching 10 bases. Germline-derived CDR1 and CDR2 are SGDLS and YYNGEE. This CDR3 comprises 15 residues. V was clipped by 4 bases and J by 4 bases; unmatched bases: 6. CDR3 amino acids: CASSRPGLAPDTQYF. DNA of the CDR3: TGTGCCAGCAGCCGGCCGGGACTAGCGCCAGATACGCAGTATTTT.

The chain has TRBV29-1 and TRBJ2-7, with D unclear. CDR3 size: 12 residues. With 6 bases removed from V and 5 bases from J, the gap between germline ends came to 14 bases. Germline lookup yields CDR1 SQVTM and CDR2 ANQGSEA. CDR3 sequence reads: CSVGQVPNEQYF. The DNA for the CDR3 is TGCAGCGTCGGCCAGGTCCCCAACGAGCAGTACTTC.

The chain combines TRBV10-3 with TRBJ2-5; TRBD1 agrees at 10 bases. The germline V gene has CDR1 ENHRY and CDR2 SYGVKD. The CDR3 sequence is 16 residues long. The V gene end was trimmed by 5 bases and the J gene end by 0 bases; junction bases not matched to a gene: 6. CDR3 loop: CAISTGTGAYQETQYF. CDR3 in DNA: TGTGCCATCAGTACCGGGACAGGGGCGTACCAAGAGACCCAGTACTTC.

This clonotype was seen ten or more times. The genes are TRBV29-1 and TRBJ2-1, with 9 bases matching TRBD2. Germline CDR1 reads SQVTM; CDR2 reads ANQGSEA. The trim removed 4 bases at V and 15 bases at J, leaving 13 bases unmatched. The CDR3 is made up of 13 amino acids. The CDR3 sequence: CSVAFRGGGALFF. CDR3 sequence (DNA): TGCAGCGTTGCCTTTCGTGGCGGGGGGGCCTTGTTCTTC.

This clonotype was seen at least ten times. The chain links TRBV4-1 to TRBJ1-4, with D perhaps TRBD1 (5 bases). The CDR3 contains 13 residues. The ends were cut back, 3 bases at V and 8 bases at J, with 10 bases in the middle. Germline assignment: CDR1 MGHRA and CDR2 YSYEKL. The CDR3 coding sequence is TGCGCCAGCAGCCAGGGGACCGGGGAAAAACTGTTTTTT. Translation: CASSQGTGEKLFF.

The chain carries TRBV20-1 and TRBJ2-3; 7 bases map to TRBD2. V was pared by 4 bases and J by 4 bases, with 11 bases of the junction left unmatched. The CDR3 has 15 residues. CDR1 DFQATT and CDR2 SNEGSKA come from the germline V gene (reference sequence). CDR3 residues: CSATTGGDGSDTQYF. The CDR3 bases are TGCAGTGCTACCACGGGGGGAGATGGCTCAGATACGCAGTATTTT.

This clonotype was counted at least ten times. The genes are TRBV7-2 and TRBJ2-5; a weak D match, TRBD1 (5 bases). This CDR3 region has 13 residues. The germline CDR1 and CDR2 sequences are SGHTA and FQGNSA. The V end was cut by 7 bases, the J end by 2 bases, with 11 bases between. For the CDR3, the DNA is TGTGCCAGCACCAAAGACAGACAAGAGACCCAGTACTTC. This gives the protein CASTKDRQETQYF.

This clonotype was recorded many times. The CDR3 coding sequence is TGTGCCAGCAGCTACCCTCTGGTCAGGGGATTTGAAGCTTTCTTT. This codes for CASSYPLVRGFEAFF. The chain carries TRBV7-9 and TRBJ1-1, with D perhaps matching TRBD1 (6 bases). The CDR3 covers 15 residues. Germline lookup yields CDR1 SEHNR and CDR2 FQNEAQ (reference sequence). Between the trimmed V and J ends, which lost 4 bases and 7 bases, there was a span of 19 bases. The full variable domain, in which reference TRBV7-9 and TRBJ1-1 provide the parts outside the CDR3, is DTGVSQNPRHKITKRGQNVTFRCDPISEHNRLYWYRQTLGQGPEFLTYFQNEAQLEKSRLLSDRFSAERPKGSFSTLEIQRTEQGDSAMYLCASSYPLVRGFEAFFGQGTRLTVV.

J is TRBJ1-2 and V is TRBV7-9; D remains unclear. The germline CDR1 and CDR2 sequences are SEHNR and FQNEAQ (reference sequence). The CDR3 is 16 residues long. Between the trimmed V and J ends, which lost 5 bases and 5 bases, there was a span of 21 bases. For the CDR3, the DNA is TGTGCCAGCAGCCACCGGACCGATTATCTCTCTTATGGCTACACCTTC. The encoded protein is CASSHRTDYLSYGYTF.

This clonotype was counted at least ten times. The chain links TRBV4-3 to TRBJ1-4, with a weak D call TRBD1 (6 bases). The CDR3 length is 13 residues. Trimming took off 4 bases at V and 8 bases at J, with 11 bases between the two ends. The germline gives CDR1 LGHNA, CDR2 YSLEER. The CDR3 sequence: CASSRQGLEKLFF. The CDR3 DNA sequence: TGCGCCAGCAGCCGCCAGGGGTTAGAAAAACTGTTTTTT.

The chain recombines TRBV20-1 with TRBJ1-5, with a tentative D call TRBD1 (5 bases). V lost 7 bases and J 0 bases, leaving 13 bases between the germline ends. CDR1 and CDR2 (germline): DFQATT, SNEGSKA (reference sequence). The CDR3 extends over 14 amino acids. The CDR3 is CSDRRGDSNQPQHF. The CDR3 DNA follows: TGCAGTGATCGTAGAGGGGATAGCAATCAGCCCCAGCATTTT.